This T cell receptor (beta chain) was documented in a study of T cell responses to AZD1222 COVID-19 vaccine. Study results and limitations: Seropositive at baseline were only a handful of AZD1222 recipients.

V shed 8 bases and J shed 7 bases, with 17 bases lying between them. The germline V gene has CDR1 SNHLY and CDR2 FYNNEI. This CDR3 has 13 amino acids. Clones were read by immunoSEQ multiplex PCR, and TCRdb kept only the in-frame ones, dropping some. This sample has 90,000 to 120,000 clones, with approximately 86% found just once. This clone was found a few times. The antigen remains undetermined. The sequence derives from an adult in good health. The starting material was peripheral blood, obtained on day 0 of AZD1222 vaccination. This rearrangement joins TRBV2 to TRBJ1-1, with a weak D call TRBD1 (5 bases). CDR3 in amino acids: CASGYRGTGEAFF. For the CDR3, the DNA is TGTGCCAGCGGCTACCGGGGAACAGGTGAAGCTTTCTTT. Full variable domain (remainder filled in from reference TRBV2 and TRBJ1-1): EPEVTQTPSHQVTQMGQEVILRCVPISNHLYFYWYRQILGQKVEFLVSFYNNEISEKSEIFDDQFSVERPDGSNFTLKIRSTKLEDSAMYFCASGYRGTGEAFFGQGTRLTVV.